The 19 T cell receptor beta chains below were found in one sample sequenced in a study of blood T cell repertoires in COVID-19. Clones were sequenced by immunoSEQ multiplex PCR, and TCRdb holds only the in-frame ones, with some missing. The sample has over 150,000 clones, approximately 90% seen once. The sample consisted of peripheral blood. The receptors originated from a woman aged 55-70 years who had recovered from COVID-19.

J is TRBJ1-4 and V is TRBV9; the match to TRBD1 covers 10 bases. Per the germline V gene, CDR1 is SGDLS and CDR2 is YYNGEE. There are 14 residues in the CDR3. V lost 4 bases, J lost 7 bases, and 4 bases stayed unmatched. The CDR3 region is CASSRDRGREKLFF. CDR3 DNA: TGTGCCAGCAGCAGGGACAGGGGTCGTGAAAAACTGTTTTTT.

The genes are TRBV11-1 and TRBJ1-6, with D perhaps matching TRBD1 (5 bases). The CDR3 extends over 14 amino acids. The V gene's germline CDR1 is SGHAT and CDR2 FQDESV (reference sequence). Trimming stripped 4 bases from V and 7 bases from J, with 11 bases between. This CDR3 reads CASSSGGSNSPLHF. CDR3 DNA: TGTGCCAGCAGCTCCGGGGGTTCGAATTCACCCCTCCACTTT.

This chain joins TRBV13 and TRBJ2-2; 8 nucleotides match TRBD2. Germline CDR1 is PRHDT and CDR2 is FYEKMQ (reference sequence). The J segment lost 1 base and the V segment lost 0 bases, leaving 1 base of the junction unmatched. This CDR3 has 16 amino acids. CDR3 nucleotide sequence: TGTGCCAGCAGCTTAGGACTAGCGGTGAACACCGGGGAGCTGTTTTTT. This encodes CASSLGLAVNTGELFF.

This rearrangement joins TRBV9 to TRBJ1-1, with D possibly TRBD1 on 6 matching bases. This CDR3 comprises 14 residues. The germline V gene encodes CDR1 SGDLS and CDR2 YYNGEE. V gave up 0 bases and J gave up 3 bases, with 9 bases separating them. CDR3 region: CASSVGGGDTEAFF. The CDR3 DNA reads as TGTGCCAGCAGCGTAGGAGGGGGGGACACTGAAGCTTTCTTT.

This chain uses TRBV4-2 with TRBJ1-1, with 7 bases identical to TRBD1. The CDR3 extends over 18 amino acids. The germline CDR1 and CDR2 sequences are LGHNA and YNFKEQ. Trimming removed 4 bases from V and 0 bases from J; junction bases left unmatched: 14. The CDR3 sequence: CASSPTIQGIGLNTEAFF. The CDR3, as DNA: TGTGCCAGCAGCCCAACGATACAGGGGATCGGATTGAACACTGAAGCTTTCTTT.

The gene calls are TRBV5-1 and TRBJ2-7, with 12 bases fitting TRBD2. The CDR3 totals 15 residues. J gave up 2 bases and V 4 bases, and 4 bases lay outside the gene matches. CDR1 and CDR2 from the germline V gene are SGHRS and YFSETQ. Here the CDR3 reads CASSLAGGNAYEQYF. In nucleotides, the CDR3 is TGCGCCAGCAGCCTAGCGGGGGGGAACGCCTACGAGCAGTACTTC.

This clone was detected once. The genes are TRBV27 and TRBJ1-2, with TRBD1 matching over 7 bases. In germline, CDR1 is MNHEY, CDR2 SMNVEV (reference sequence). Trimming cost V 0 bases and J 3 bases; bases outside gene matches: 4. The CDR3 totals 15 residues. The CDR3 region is CASSLSRGLDYGYTF. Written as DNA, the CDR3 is TGTGCCAGCAGTTTATCCAGGGGGTTGGACTATGGCTACACCTTC.

The CDR3: CASSEAGLPSDQPQHF. The CDR3 coding sequence is TGTGCCAGCAGTGAAGCCGGACTCCCTTCTGATCAGCCCCAGCATTTT. The rearrangement links TRBV6-1 to TRBJ1-5; D is ambiguous. V was pared by 0 bases and J by 5 bases, with 14 bases between. Per the germline V gene, CDR1 is MNHNS and CDR2 is SASEGT. The CDR3 has 16 residues.

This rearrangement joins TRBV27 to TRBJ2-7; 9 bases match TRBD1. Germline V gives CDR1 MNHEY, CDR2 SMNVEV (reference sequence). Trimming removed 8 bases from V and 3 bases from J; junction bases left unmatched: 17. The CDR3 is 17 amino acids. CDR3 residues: CASAPAMRGQGGYEQYF. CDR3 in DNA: TGTGCCAGCGCTCCAGCTATGCGGGGACAGGGAGGCTACGAGCAGTACTTC.

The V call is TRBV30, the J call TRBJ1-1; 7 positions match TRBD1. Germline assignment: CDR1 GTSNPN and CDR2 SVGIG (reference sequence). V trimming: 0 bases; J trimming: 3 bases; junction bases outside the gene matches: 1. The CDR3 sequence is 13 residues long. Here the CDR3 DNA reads TGTGCCTGGAGTGTGCAGGGGGACACTGAAGCTTTCTTT. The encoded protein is CAWSVQGDTEAFF.

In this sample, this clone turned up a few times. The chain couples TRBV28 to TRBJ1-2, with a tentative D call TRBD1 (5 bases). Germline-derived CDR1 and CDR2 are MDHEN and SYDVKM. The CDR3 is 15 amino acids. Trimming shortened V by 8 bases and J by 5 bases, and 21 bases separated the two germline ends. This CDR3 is CASAIRGPTWYGYTF. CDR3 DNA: TGTGCCAGCGCAATTAGGGGCCCTACTTGGTATGGCTACACCTTC.

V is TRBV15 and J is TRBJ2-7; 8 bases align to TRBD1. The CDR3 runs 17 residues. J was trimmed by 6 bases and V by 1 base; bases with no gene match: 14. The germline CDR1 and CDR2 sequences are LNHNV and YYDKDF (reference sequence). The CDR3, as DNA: TGTGCCACCAGCAGAGCAATCCCTGGGACAGGAGGGACCGAGCAGTACTTC. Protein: CATSRAIPGTGGTEQYF.

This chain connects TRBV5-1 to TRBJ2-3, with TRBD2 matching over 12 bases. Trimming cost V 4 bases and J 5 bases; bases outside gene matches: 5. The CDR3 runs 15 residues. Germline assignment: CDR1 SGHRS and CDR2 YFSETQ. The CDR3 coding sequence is TGCGCCAGCAGCAGACTAGCGGGGGCCGGAGATACGCAGTATTTT. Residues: CASSRLAGAGDTQYF.

The CDR3 DNA follows: TGTGCCAGCTCTCCAGCAGCGGTAGGCTCACCCCTCCACTTT. Encoded protein: CASSPAAVGSPLHF. The chain employs TRBV18 and TRBJ1-6; unclear D gene. V was shortened by 6 bases and J by 10 bases, with 16 bases between the two germline ends. CDR3 length: 14 residues. Germline V lookup: CDR1 KGHSH, CDR2 LQKENI. Full variable domain (missing parts from reference TRBV18 and TRBJ1-6): NAGVMQNPRHLVRRRGQEARLRCSPMKGHSHVYWYRQLPEEGLKFMVYLQKENIIDESGMPKERFSAEFPKEGPSILRIQQVVRGDSAAYFCASSPAAVGSPLHFGNGTRLTVT.

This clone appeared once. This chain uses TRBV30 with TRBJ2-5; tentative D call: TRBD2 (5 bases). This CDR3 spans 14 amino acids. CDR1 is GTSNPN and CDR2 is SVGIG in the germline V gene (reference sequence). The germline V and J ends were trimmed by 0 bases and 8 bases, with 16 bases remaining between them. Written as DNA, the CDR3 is TGTGCCTGGAGTGTTCGTCTAGCTGGAACCACCCAGTACTTC. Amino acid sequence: CAWSVRLAGTTQYF.

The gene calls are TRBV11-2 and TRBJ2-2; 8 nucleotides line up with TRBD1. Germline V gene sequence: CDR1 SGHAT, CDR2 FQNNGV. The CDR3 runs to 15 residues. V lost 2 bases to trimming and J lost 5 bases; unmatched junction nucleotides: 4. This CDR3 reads CASSLSGGGTGELFF. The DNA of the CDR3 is TGTGCCAGCAGCTTATCAGGGGGCGGGACCGGGGAGCTGTTTTTT.

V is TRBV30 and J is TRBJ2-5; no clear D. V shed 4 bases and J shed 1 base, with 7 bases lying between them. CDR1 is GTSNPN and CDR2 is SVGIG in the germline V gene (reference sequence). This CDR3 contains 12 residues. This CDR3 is CAWTLSQETQYF. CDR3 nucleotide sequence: TGTGCCTGGACCTTGTCCCAAGAGACCCAGTACTTC.

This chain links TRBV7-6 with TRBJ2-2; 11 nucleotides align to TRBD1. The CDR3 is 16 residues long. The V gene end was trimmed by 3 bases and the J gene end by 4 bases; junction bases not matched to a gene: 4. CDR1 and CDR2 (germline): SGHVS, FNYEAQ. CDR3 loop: CASSLAGTGGTGELFF. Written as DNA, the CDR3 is TGTGCCAGCAGCTTGGCCGGGACAGGGGGCACCGGGGAGCTGTTTTTT.

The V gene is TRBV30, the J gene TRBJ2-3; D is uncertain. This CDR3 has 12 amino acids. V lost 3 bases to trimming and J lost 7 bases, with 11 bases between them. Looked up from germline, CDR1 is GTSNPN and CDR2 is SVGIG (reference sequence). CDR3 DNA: TGTGCCTGGAGGAACCAAGCCTATACGCAGTATTTT. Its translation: CAWRNQAYTQYF.